Listed below are T cell receptor beta chains from one sample, sequenced in a study of T cells expressing NK-cell markers. TCRdb reprocessed the 5' RACE reads, keeping one entry per CDR3 protein, no DNA. In total, the table holds fewer than 400,000 distinct CDR3 sequences. Input material: blood T cells: a sorted CD56 or NKG2C T cell subset, CD4+ or CD8+ T cells, or bulk PBMC T cells (not recorded which). The source is a woman aged 45-65 years in good health. Both conserved end residues are part of each CDR3. Fields, in order: J gene, V gene, CDR3 protein.

J: TRBJ1-2
V: TRBV20-1
CDR3: CSARDPDRTFGYTF

J: TRBJ2-5
V: TRBV5-6
CDR3: CASSLDFGEGETQYF

J: TRBJ2-3
V: TRBV9
CDR3: CASSVGASGKTDTQYF

J: TRBJ2-7
V: TRBV4-1
CDR3: CASSPGTSGYEQYF

J: TRBJ2-2
V: TRBV7-9
CDR3: CASRPSSGSTGELFF

J: TRBJ1-4
V: TRBV7-9
CDR3: CASSSDLGVGEKLFF

J: TRBJ2-1
V: TRBV11-2
CDR3: CASSETLAGFYNEQFF

J: TRBJ2-1
V: TRBV12-3/TRBV12-4
CDR3: CASSAGDYNEQFF

J: TRBJ2-1
V: TRBV10-3
CDR3: CATVGQSRYNEQFF

J: TRBJ1-3
V: TRBV20-1
CDR3: CSARDDRGSGNTIYF

J: TRBJ1-1
V: TRBV25-1
CDR3: CASSEYSQEAFF

J: TRBJ2-5
V: TRBV18
CDR3: CASSLDKGAETQYF

J: TRBJ1-6
V: TRBV20-1
CDR3: CSARWTGNSPLHF

J: TRBJ2-3
V: TRBV7-6
CDR3: CASSLREGLAGVGDTQYF

J: TRBJ1-2
V: TRBV20-1
CDR3: CSAPGTTINYGYTF

J: TRBJ1-1
V: TRBV27
CDR3: CASSLISGANTEAFF

J: TRBJ2-5
V: TRBV5-1
CDR3: CASSLEGQKETQYF